Reported below is one T cell receptor beta chain. The data were taken from a study of OX40 agonist ivuxolimab in advanced cancers. The germline V gene encodes CDR1 SGDLS and CDR2 YYNGEE. Trimming removed 3 bases at V and 0 bases at J, with 9 bases between. The CDR3 length is 14 residues. Measured with immunoSEQ multiplex PCR; TCRdb has only the in-frame clones, and not every one. This table has under 35,000 clones, 82% appearing once. The TCR was taken from an adult with an advanced solid tumor such as melanoma, head and neck, liver or kidney cancer. This sequence joins TRBV9 and TRBJ1-2; D ambiguous. The sample consisted of CD4+ or CD8+ T cells sorted from blood, taken in a trial of the OX40 agonist ivuxolimab. The CDR3 DNA follows: TGTGCCAGCAGCGCAGGTATAGCTAACTATGGCTACACCTTC. Its translation: CASSAGIANYGYTF. The full variable domain, rest sourced from reference TRBV9 and TRBJ1-2, is DSGVTQTPKHLITATGQRVTLRCSPRSGDLSVYWYQQSLDQGLQFLIQYYNGEERAKGNILERFSAQQFPDLHSELNLSSLELGDSALYFCASSAGIANYGYTFGSGTRLTVV.